Following are 22 T cell receptor beta chains from one sample sequenced in a study of cytomegalovirus exposure and HLA in healthy donors. With 60 Vbeta and 13 Jbeta primers, the PCR was carried out. The assay was immunoSEQ multiplex PCR, and TCRdb's table has in-frame clones only and misses some. The sample yields more than 100,000 clones, 72% seen once. Sequenced input: PBMCs. These receptor sequences come from a man aged 45-65 years in good health and CMV-seropositive.

The chain is built from TRBV6-1 and TRBJ1-2; D is perhaps TRBD1 (6 bases). Germline V gives CDR1 MNHNS, CDR2 SASEGT. This CDR3 contains 13 residues. Trimming took off 5 bases at V and 8 bases at J, with 15 bases between the two ends. CDR3: CASSPGASRGYTF. In DNA form, the CDR3 reads TGTGCCAGCAGTCCAGGGGCTTCTCGGGGCTACACCTTC.

V and J are TRBV5-1 and TRBJ1-1; D call uncertain. CDR3 length equals 16 residues. Germline CDR1 and CDR2: SGHRS and YFSETQ. The ends were cut back, 4 bases at V and 2 bases at J, with 18 bases in the middle. Here the CDR3 reads CASSPSDTVTNTEAFF. CDR3 nucleotide sequence: TGCGCCAGCAGCCCCTCTGACACAGTGACCAACACTGAAGCTTTCTTT.

The rearrangement joins TRBV6-6 to TRBJ2-7; 9 bases are shared with TRBD2. V was clipped by 5 bases and J by 9 bases; unmatched bases: 14. The CDR3 is made up of 15 amino acids. CDR1 is MNHNY, CDR2 SVGAGI, per germline (reference sequence). Here the CDR3 reads CASSQLAGASVGQYF. CDR3 coding DNA: TGTGCCAGCAGTCAATTAGCGGGGGCCTCCGTCGGGCAGTACTTC.

This clone appeared a few times. The chain links TRBV6-5 to TRBJ1-1, with 11 bases lining up with TRBD1. The CDR3 length is 14 residues. The germline CDR1 and CDR2 sequences are MNHEY and SVGAGI. V shed 10 bases, J shed 3 bases, and the junction held 7 bases outside the gene matches. The CDR3 region is CATTGDRGYTEAFF. The CDR3, as DNA: TGTGCCACGACGGGGGACAGGGGGTACACTGAAGCTTTCTTT.

This clone occurred a few times. CDR3 DNA: TGTGCCAGTAGGCCGGGATTGAACACTGAAGCTTTCTTT. Protein: CASRPGLNTEAFF. The V and J genes are TRBV19 and TRBJ1-1; D remains unclear. Germline V gene lookup returns CDR1 LNHDA and CDR2 SQIVND (reference sequence). The CDR3 has 13 residues. Between the trimmed V and J ends, which lost 6 bases and 0 bases, there was a span of 8 bases. The complete variable domain, with remaining parts taken from reference TRBV19 and TRBJ1-1, reads DGGITQSPKYLFRKEGQNVTLSCEQNLNHDAMYWYRQDPGQGLRLIYYSQIVNDFQKGDIAEGYSVSREKKESFPLTVTSAQKNPTAFYLCASRPGLNTEAFFGQGTRLTVV.

The chain uses TRBV5-1 and TRBJ1-1; 10 nucleotides agree with TRBD1. Per germline, CDR1 SGHRS and CDR2 YFSETQ. This CDR3 region has 16 residues. V lost 4 bases and J lost 1; bases outside the gene matches: 7. The CDR3 spells CASSMTGGVTNTEAFF. In DNA form, the CDR3 reads TGCGCCAGCAGCATGACAGGGGGCGTCACGAACACTGAAGCTTTCTTT.

The V gene is TRBV20-1, the J gene TRBJ1-1; D is uncertain. V was shortened by 5 bases and J by 9 bases, with 10 bases between the two germline ends. Germline lookup yields CDR1 DFQATT and CDR2 SNEGSKA (reference sequence). The CDR3 is made up of 10 amino acids. CDR3 protein: CSALTGKAFF. As DNA, the CDR3 is TGCAGTGCTTTGACCGGGAAAGCTTTCTTT.

J is TRBJ2-1 and V is TRBV7-9; perhaps TRBD2 as D (7 bases). CDR3 size: 17 residues. CDR1 and CDR2 (germline): SEHNR, FQNEAQ (reference sequence). Trimming pared 0 bases from V and 7 bases from J, leaving 19 bases between. Here the CDR3 reads CASSLARASGGGNEQFF. CDR3 DNA sequence: TGTGCCAGCAGCTTAGCTCGGGCTAGCGGAGGGGGGAATGAGCAGTTCTTC.

The J gene is TRBJ2-7, the V gene TRBV6-6; TRBD2 agrees at 14 bases. The CDR3 has 15 residues. V gave up 5 bases and J gave up 8 bases; unmatched junction bases: 8. CDR1 and CDR2 (germline): MNHNY, SVGAGI (reference sequence). The CDR3 coding sequence is TGTGCCAGCAGTGGGCCGGGACTAGCGGGGGATCAGCAGTACTTC. This codes for CASSGPGLAGDQQYF.

This clone was observed once. The rearrangement uses TRBV4-1 and TRBJ2-7, with D perhaps matching TRBD2 (5 bases). Per the germline V gene, CDR1 is MGHRA and CDR2 is YSYEKL. V lost 4 bases to trimming and J lost 1 base, with 11 bases between them. The length of the CDR3 is 14 residues. Here the CDR3 reads CASSPTGFSYEQYF. The CDR3 region has the DNA TGCGCCAGCAGCCCAACGGGGTTTTCCTACGAGCAGTACTTC.

The gene calls are TRBV5-1 and TRBJ2-3; 10 bases map to TRBD2. Germline V gives CDR1 SGHRS, CDR2 YFSETQ. The CDR3 length is 16 residues. Unmatched junction bases numbered 7, after V lost 3 bases and J lost 3 bases. The CDR3 sequence: CASSSLAGGTTDTQYF. The CDR3 coding sequence is TGCGCCAGCAGCTCCTTAGCGGGAGGTACGACAGATACGCAGTATTTT.

The chain joins TRBV27 to TRBJ2-5, with 10 bases fitting TRBD1. Germline CDR1 is MNHEY and CDR2 is SMNVEV (reference sequence). V was clipped by 8 bases and J by 5 bases; unmatched bases: 11. The CDR3 runs to 15 residues. The CDR3 sequence is CASRWGQGRSETQYF. The CDR3 region has the DNA TGTGCCAGCCGGTGGGGACAGGGGAGGTCGGAGACCCAGTACTTC.

This rearrangement joins TRBV19 to TRBJ1-5; no firm D call. Trimming shortened V by 3 bases and J by 1 base, and 13 bases separated the two germline ends. The CDR3 runs to 16 residues. Germline-derived CDR1 and CDR2 are LNHDA and SQIVND (reference sequence). The CDR3 is CASSINSRVSNQPQHF. Here the CDR3 DNA reads TGTGCCAGTAGTATCAATAGTCGGGTAAGCAATCAGCCCCAGCATTTT.

J is TRBJ1-4 and V is TRBV18, with D perhaps matching TRBD1 (6 bases). The CDR3 totals 16 residues. The germline V and J ends were trimmed by 3 bases and 10 bases, with 21 bases remaining between them. CDR1 and CDR2 (germline): KGHSH, LQKENI. The CDR3 region has the DNA TGTGCCAGCTCACCCAACAGGGAAAATGGGGTTGGAAAACTGTTTTTT. Translated: CASSPNRENGVGKLFF. The full variable domain, rest sourced from reference TRBV18 and TRBJ1-4, is NAGVMQNPRHLVRRRGQEARLRCSPMKGHSHVYWYRQLPEEGLKFMVYLQKENIIDESGMPKERFSAEFPKEGPSILRIQQVVRGDSAAYFCASSPNRENGVGKLFFGSGTQLSVL.

The CDR3 sequence is CASSWGGDLEAFF. CDR3 sequence (DNA): TGCGCCAGCAGTTGGGGGGGTGACCTTGAAGCTTTCTTT. V usage is TRBV10-2 and J usage is TRBJ1-1, with a tentative D call TRBD1 (5 bases). The V gene's germline CDR1 is WSHSY and CDR2 SAAADI. This CDR3 region has 13 residues. Trimming left V 5 bases short and J 7 bases short, with 14 bases between.

This clone occurred once. J is TRBJ2-7 and V is TRBV13; no clear D gene. Looked up from germline, CDR1 is PRHDT and CDR2 is FYEKMQ (reference sequence). V was pared by 2 bases and J by 3 bases, with 5 bases between. CDR3 length: 12 residues. The CDR3 spells CASSLQNYEQYF. CDR3 coding DNA: TGTGCCAGCAGCTTACAGAACTACGAGCAGTACTTC.

The chain links TRBV29-1 to TRBJ2-7, with D perhaps matching TRBD1 (6 bases). Trimming removed 2 bases from V and 1 base from J, with 9 bases in between. Germline CDR1 is SQVTM and CDR2 is ANQGSEA. The CDR3 covers 13 residues. The CDR3 DNA is TGCAGCGTTGAAAACGACAGGTCCTACGAGCAGTACTTC. This gives the protein CSVENDRSYEQYF.

The genes are TRBV2 and TRBJ1-5, with 8 bases lining up with TRBD1. This CDR3 region has 13 residues. Germline lookup yields CDR1 SNHLY and CDR2 FYNNEI. V shed 5 bases, J shed 6 bases, and the junction held 3 bases outside the gene matches. The CDR3 is CASSWTGIQPQHF. DNA for the CDR3: TGTGCCAGCAGTTGGACAGGGATTCAGCCCCAGCATTTT.

The V and J genes are TRBV18 and TRBJ1-4; D not resolved. Germline V gives CDR1 KGHSH, CDR2 LQKENI. The CDR3 covers 16 residues. V was trimmed by 2 bases and J by 0 bases, leaving 10 bases between them. The CDR3 protein is CASSPTSYATNEKLFF. The CDR3 DNA is TGTGCCAGCTCACCAACGAGCTACGCAACTAATGAAAAACTGTTTTTT.

The chain carries TRBV7-9 and TRBJ2-3; 8 bases agree with TRBD2. In germline, CDR1 is SEHNR, CDR2 FQNEAQ (reference sequence). The CDR3 consists of 15 residues. The V gene end was trimmed by 5 bases and the J gene end by 4 bases; junction bases not matched to a gene: 8. The CDR3 protein is CASSPTAGGADTQYF. The CDR3 bases are TGTGCCAGCAGCCCGACCGCGGGGGGCGCAGATACGCAGTATTTT. Full variable domain (missing parts from reference TRBV7-9 and TRBJ2-3): DTGVSQNPRHKITKRGQNVTFRCDPISEHNRLYWYRQTLGQGPEFLTYFQNEAQLEKSRLLSDRFSAERPKGSFSTLEIQRTEQGDSAMYLCASSPTAGGADTQYFGPGTRLTVL.

The chain has TRBV7-9 and TRBJ2-3, with D possibly matching TRBD2 (5 bases). From germline, CDR1 is SEHNR and CDR2 FQNEAQ (reference sequence). V was cut by 1 base and J by 5 bases, with 13 bases left in between. The CDR3 has 15 amino acids. CDR3 nucleotides: TGTGCCAGCAGCTTAGTACCAGCGGTGGGAGATACGCAGTATTTT. This encodes CASSLVPAVGDTQYF.

As regards this clone: Within the sample, other DNA sequences also encode this same CDR3. The chain has TRBV7-9 and TRBJ1-6; tentatively, D is TRBD1 (6 bases). Trimming stripped 4 bases from V and 7 bases from J, with 14 bases between. The CDR3 spans 15 residues. The V gene's germline CDR1 is SEHNR and CDR2 FQNEAQ (reference sequence). CDR3 protein: CASSSTGHYNSPLHF. CDR3 nucleotide sequence: TGTGCCAGCAGCTCGACAGGCCACTACAATTCACCCCTCCACTTT.